This T cell receptor (beta chain) was identified in a study of beta chain features in type 1 diabetes. Findings of the study overall: TCRB repertoires of naive, central memory and Treg cells appeared more similar among patients than among healthy donors. There was a moderate but significant shortening of TCRB CDR3s in all four CD4+ subsets of Type 1 diabetes patients.

Expressed TCRB transcripts got sequenced, as all isolated RNA was reverse transcribed. TCRdb's copy holds only in-frame clones and misses some; the assay was immunoSEQ multiplex PCR. The sample has about 160,000 clones; approximately 8.7% are singletons. The authors sorted CD4+ naive, central memory, regulatory and stem cell-like memory cells via CD45RO/CCR7/CD25/CD127/CD95/CD27. The CDR3 runs to 15 residues. Per germline, CDR1 SGHRS and CDR2 YFSETQ. Trimming stripped 4 bases from V and 2 bases from J, with 14 bases between. In regard to this clone: Its antigen is undetermined.

The rearrangement joins TRBV5-1 to TRBJ2-3, with D possibly being TRBD2 (6 bases). This clonotype was sampled from a woman aged 30 to 39 with type 1 diabetes. Source material: central memory CD4+ T cells from blood. The CDR3 bases are TGCGCCAGCAGCCCAACTAGCCCGTCCACAGATACGCAGTATTTT. Its protein is CASSPTSPSTDTQYF.